This section outlines one T cell receptor (beta chain) sequence together with its context. Following RNA extraction, reverse transcription yielded cDNA that acted as the sequencing template. Here immunoSEQ multiplex PCR was the method, and the copy in TCRdb shows in-frame clones only, minus some. The table lists 150,000 or so clones, roughly 48% of them singletons. Per germline, CDR1 SNHLY and CDR2 FYNNEI. V gave up 5 bases and J gave up 7 bases; unmatched junction bases: 1. This CDR3 spans 13 amino acids. This record belongs to a study of CD8+ T cells in alopecia areata. This clonotype originated in a human donor with alopecia areata. Sequencing was done on a sample of CD4+ T cells sorted from blood. The chain joins TRBV2 to TRBJ2-1; 11 bases are shared with TRBD2. For the CDR3, the DNA is TGTGCCAGCAGTTCTAGCGGGAGGAATGAGCAGTTCTTC. This gives the protein CASSSSGRNEQFF.